The rows below give T cell receptor beta chains drawn from one sample of a study of T cells in Graves' hyperthyroidism and ophthalmopathy. TCRdb re-called the multiplex PCR reads through MiXCR, storing one row per CDR3 protein. The sample records around 300,000 distinct CDR3 sequences, 20% to 25% being singletons. Sequenced material: blood. The receptors stem from a man aged 40-49 years with Graves' hyperthyroidism that later progressed to Graves' ophthalmopathy. CDR3s include the opening cysteine and the closing phenylalanine or tryptophan. The order of the fields is clone size, J gene, CDR3 length, D gene, V gene, CDR3 DNA, CDR3 protein. A D gene is named only where the DNA matches it firmly. Only some rows state a clone size, as once, few, many or a class for expanded clones.

abundance: .
j_gene: TRBJ2-7
len: 13
d_gene: TRBD1
v_gene: TRBV4-1
CDR3nt: TGCGCCAGCAGCCCAGGGACAGCTAGCGAGCAGTACTTC
CDR3aa: CASSPGTASEQYF

abundance: few
j_gene: TRBJ1-5
len: 14
d_gene: .
v_gene: TRBV27
CDR3nt: TGTGCCAGCAGTTTCCGCTCGGACGGTCCGGCCCAGCATTTT
CDR3aa: CASSFRSDGPAQHF

abundance: many
j_gene: TRBJ1-2
len: 17
d_gene: TRBD1
v_gene: TRBV6-5
CDR3nt: TGTGCCAGCAGTTACTACGCCACAGGGGAATTTGACTATGGCTACACCTTC
CDR3aa: CASSYYATGEFDYGYTF

abundance: many
j_gene: TRBJ1-1
len: 16
d_gene: .
v_gene: TRBV4-1
CDR3nt: TGCGCCAGCAGCCAAGCCCCCCCCCCGCTGGGCAGTGAAGCTTTCTTT
CDR3aa: CASSQAPPPLGSEAFF

abundance: .
j_gene: TRBJ1-1
len: 19
d_gene: TRBD1
v_gene: TRBV12-3/TRBV12-4
CDR3nt: TGTGCCAGCAGTTCCACCGCGGGACAGGGGGCGAGGATGAACACTGAAGCTTTCTTT
CDR3aa: CASSSTAGQGARMNTEAFF

abundance: many
j_gene: TRBJ2-7
len: 14
d_gene: TRBD1
v_gene: TRBV20-1
CDR3nt: TGCAGTGCGTACAGGGGGCAGAATTTGTACGAGCAGTACTTC
CDR3aa: CSAYRGQNLYEQYF

abundance: few
j_gene: TRBJ2-7
len: 16
d_gene: TRBD2
v_gene: TRBV6-2/TRBV6-3
CDR3nt: TGTGCCAGCAGTTACTCAACGGGAGGGCTGATAGACGAGCAGTACTTC
CDR3aa: CASSYSTGGLIDEQYF

abundance: many
j_gene: TRBJ2-7
len: 16
d_gene: TRBD1
v_gene: TRBV12-3/TRBV12-4
CDR3nt: TGTGCCAGCAGAGCTCCCCAGGGACAGGAGACCTACGAGCAGTACTTC
CDR3aa: CASRAPQGQETYEQYF

abundance: many
j_gene: TRBJ2-7
len: 13
d_gene: TRBD1
v_gene: TRBV18
CDR3nt: TGTGCCAGCTCCCAAGGGACAGGGTCCGAGCAGTACTTC
CDR3aa: CASSQGTGSEQYF

abundance: .
j_gene: TRBJ1-1
len: 13
d_gene: TRBD1
v_gene: TRBV7-2
CDR3nt: TGTGCCAGCCGCAGAGGACAGGCGGAACAAGCTTTCTTT
CDR3aa: CASRRGQAEQAFF

abundance: many
j_gene: TRBJ1-1
len: 15
d_gene: .
v_gene: TRBV6-5
CDR3nt: TGTGCCAGCAGTTACGGGGGAACCCATAACACTGAAGCTTTCTTT
CDR3aa: CASSYGGTHNTEAFF

abundance: many
j_gene: TRBJ2-6
len: 16
d_gene: .
v_gene: TRBV10-3
CDR3nt: TGTGCCATCAGTGAGTCTTCGGGGGCTGGGGCCAACGTCCTGACTTTC
CDR3aa: CAISESSGAGANVLTF

abundance: .
j_gene: TRBJ1-2
len: 12
d_gene: .
v_gene: TRBV7-8
CDR3nt: TGTGCCAGCAGCTTAGGAGTCCATGGCTACACCTTC
CDR3aa: CASSLGVHGYTF

abundance: many
j_gene: TRBJ1-1
len: 15
d_gene: .
v_gene: TRBV6-5
CDR3nt: TGTGCCAGCAGTAACAGGGAAGGAGTAAACACTGAAGCTTTCTTT
CDR3aa: CASSNREGVNTEAFF

abundance: .
j_gene: TRBJ2-7
len: 14
d_gene: .
v_gene: TRBV10-3
CDR3nt: TGTGCCATCAGTGAGTCCCATCTTCTGGACGAGCAGTACTTC
CDR3aa: CAISESHLLDEQYF

abundance: .
j_gene: TRBJ2-7
len: 14
d_gene: .
v_gene: TRBV6-2/TRBV6-3
CDR3nt: TGTGCCAGCAGTTACAGGGGGAGCGGTTACGAGCAGTACTTC
CDR3aa: CASSYRGSGYEQYF

abundance: many
j_gene: TRBJ1-2
len: 14
d_gene: .
v_gene: TRBV5-5
CDR3nt: TGTGCCAGCACCACCCTAGAGTATGACTATGGCTACACCTTC
CDR3aa: CASTTLEYDYGYTF

abundance: many
j_gene: TRBJ2-7
len: 14
d_gene: .
v_gene: TRBV29-1
CDR3nt: TGCAGCGTTGAAAACCCAGGTATAGCCTACGAGCAGTACTTC
CDR3aa: CSVENPGIAYEQYF

abundance: many
j_gene: TRBJ2-7
len: 15
d_gene: .
v_gene: TRBV7-9
CDR3nt: TGTGCCAGCAGCTCACCGAGTTGGGCGGACTACGAGCAGTACTTC
CDR3aa: CASSSPSWADYEQYF

abundance: .
j_gene: TRBJ1-1
len: 12
d_gene: .
v_gene: TRBV6-1
CDR3nt: TGTGCCAGCAGTGAAGCGCAGGTTGAAGCTTTCTTT
CDR3aa: CASSEAQVEAFF

abundance: many
j_gene: TRBJ2-6
len: 17
d_gene: .
v_gene: TRBV6-2/TRBV6-3
CDR3nt: TGTGCCAGCAGGCTGGGGCCGCCGAACTCTGGGGCCAACGTCCTGACTTTC
CDR3aa: CASRLGPPNSGANVLTF

abundance: few
j_gene: TRBJ2-5
len: 17
d_gene: .
v_gene: TRBV5-1
CDR3nt: TGCGCCAGCAGCCCTGACAGGGGTCTAGCGGGACAAGAGACCCAGTACTTC
CDR3aa: CASSPDRGLAGQETQYF

abundance: many
j_gene: TRBJ2-7
len: 15
d_gene: TRBD1
v_gene: TRBV10-1
CDR3nt: TGCGCCAGCAGTGAGTCGGGACAGGGTCACTACGAGCAGTACTTC
CDR3aa: CASSESGQGHYEQYF

abundance: .
j_gene: TRBJ2-7
len: 13
d_gene: .
v_gene: TRBV7-9
CDR3nt: TGTGCCAGCAGCTTCAGAAGGGACCACGAGCAGTACTTC
CDR3aa: CASSFRRDHEQYF

abundance: many
j_gene: TRBJ1-1
len: 13
d_gene: .
v_gene: TRBV24-1
CDR3nt: TGTGCCACCAGAGAACTCAGGTACACTGAAGCTTTCTTT
CDR3aa: CATRELRYTEAFF

abundance: many
j_gene: TRBJ2-7
len: 15
d_gene: .
v_gene: TRBV5-1
CDR3nt: TGCGCCAGCAGCTTGACGACAGCCGGAAACTACGAGCAGTACTTC
CDR3aa: CASSLTTAGNYEQYF

abundance: many
j_gene: TRBJ2-5
len: 14
d_gene: .
v_gene: TRBV7-6
CDR3nt: TGTGCCAGCAGCCCACAGGGAGGCAAGGAGACCCAGTACTTC
CDR3aa: CASSPQGGKETQYF

abundance: .
j_gene: TRBJ2-2
len: 15
d_gene: TRBD2
v_gene: TRBV2
CDR3nt: TGTGCCAGCCGAAAACTAGCGGGGAACACCGGGGAGCTGTTTTTT
CDR3aa: CASRKLAGNTGELFF

abundance: many
j_gene: TRBJ2-7
len: 13
d_gene: .
v_gene: TRBV20-1
CDR3nt: TGCAGTGCTAGAAGATGGGACTCCTACGAGCAGTACTTC
CDR3aa: CSARRWDSYEQYF

abundance: few
j_gene: TRBJ1-3
len: 15
d_gene: .
v_gene: TRBV6-5
CDR3nt: TGTGCCAGCAGTTATTATTCTGGGGGTGGAAACACCATATATTTT
CDR3aa: CASSYYSGGGNTIYF

abundance: many
j_gene: TRBJ1-1
len: 15
d_gene: .
v_gene: TRBV5-6
CDR3nt: TGTGCCAGCAGATGGAGTGGGGCCCTGGGCACTGAAGCTTTCTTT
CDR3aa: CASRWSGALGTEAFF

abundance: .
j_gene: TRBJ2-7
len: 13
d_gene: .
v_gene: TRBV7-2
CDR3nt: TGTGCCAGCGCGGTCGGGGGAGCCTACGAGCAGTACTTC
CDR3aa: CASAVGGAYEQYF

abundance: .
j_gene: TRBJ2-5
len: 15
d_gene: TRBD2
v_gene: TRBV12-3/TRBV12-4
CDR3nt: TGTGCCAGCAGTTTACCGGGGGGGGGACGAGAGACCCAGTACTTC
CDR3aa: CASSLPGGGRETQYF

abundance: many
j_gene: TRBJ1-1
len: 13
d_gene: .
v_gene: TRBV11-3
CDR3nt: TGTGCCAGCAGCTTAGGTGAGCGCCTTGAAGCTTTCTTT
CDR3aa: CASSLGERLEAFF

abundance: .
j_gene: TRBJ1-1
len: 13
d_gene: .
v_gene: TRBV20-1
CDR3nt: TGCAGTGCTAGCCTCCCAGGGGACACTGAAGCTTTCTTT
CDR3aa: CSASLPGDTEAFF

abundance: .
j_gene: TRBJ2-7
len: 13
d_gene: .
v_gene: TRBV7-2
CDR3nt: TGTGCCAGCAGCTTACAACAGCTCTACGAGCAGTACTTC
CDR3aa: CASSLQQLYEQYF

abundance: .
j_gene: TRBJ2-7
len: 15
d_gene: TRBD2
v_gene: TRBV6-1
CDR3nt: TGTGCCAGCAGCCCCCGACTAGCGGACTCCTACGAGCAGTACTTC
CDR3aa: CASSPRLADSYEQYF

abundance: many
j_gene: TRBJ1-2
len: 15
d_gene: .
v_gene: TRBV7-8
CDR3nt: TGTGCCAGCAGCTTAGCCCGAGGGGTACACTATGGCTACACCTTC
CDR3aa: CASSLARGVHYGYTF

abundance: many
j_gene: TRBJ2-7
len: 15
d_gene: .
v_gene: TRBV20-1
CDR3nt: TGCAGTGCTAGGGGAGGACTGGGGGGGCACTACGAGCAGTACTTC
CDR3aa: CSARGGLGGHYEQYF

abundance: many
j_gene: TRBJ2-2
len: 17
d_gene: TRBD1
v_gene: TRBV5-6
CDR3nt: TGTGCCAGCAGCTCATTACAGGGGGCTGTATATGCCGGGGAGCTGTTTTTT
CDR3aa: CASSSLQGAVYAGELFF

abundance: .
j_gene: TRBJ1-5
len: 16
d_gene: .
v_gene: TRBV19
CDR3nt: TGTGCCAGTAGAGAGACGACGGACAGTAGCAATCAGCCCCAGCATTTT
CDR3aa: CASRETTDSSNQPQHF

abundance: many
j_gene: TRBJ2-7
len: 14
d_gene: TRBD1
v_gene: TRBV19
CDR3nt: TGTGCCAGTAGCGCCGGGACAGGGGAGTACGAGCAGTACTTC
CDR3aa: CASSAGTGEYEQYF

abundance: .
j_gene: TRBJ1-2
len: 14
d_gene: TRBD1
v_gene: TRBV6-1
CDR3nt: TGTGCCAGCAGTCCCGACAGGGAGGGCTATGGCTACACCTTC
CDR3aa: CASSPDREGYGYTF

abundance: .
j_gene: TRBJ1-2
len: 14
d_gene: .
v_gene: TRBV24-1
CDR3nt: TGTGCCACCAGTGCGGAAGGTCGCGCCTATGGCTACACCTTC
CDR3aa: CATSAEGRAYGYTF

abundance: few
j_gene: TRBJ2-7
len: 13
d_gene: .
v_gene: TRBV6-2/TRBV6-3
CDR3nt: TGTGCCAGCAGTTACTCGTTCAACTACGAGCAGTACTTC
CDR3aa: CASSYSFNYEQYF

abundance: many
j_gene: TRBJ2-5
len: 15
d_gene: TRBD2
v_gene: TRBV6-5
CDR3nt: TGTGCCAGCAGTTACGAGGGAGGGCCCATGGAGACCCAGTACTTC
CDR3aa: CASSYEGGPMETQYF

abundance: .
j_gene: TRBJ2-7
len: 13
d_gene: .
v_gene: TRBV10-3
CDR3nt: TGTGCCATCAGTGAGGCGGCCTCCTACGAGCAGTACTTC
CDR3aa: CAISEAASYEQYF

abundance: .
j_gene: TRBJ1-1
len: 14
d_gene: .
v_gene: TRBV5-1
CDR3nt: TGCGCCAGCAGCTCGGGACTTTTTGAGACTGAAGCTTTCTTT
CDR3aa: CASSSGLFETEAFF

abundance: many
j_gene: TRBJ2-1
len: 15
d_gene: TRBD1
v_gene: TRBV7-9
CDR3nt: TGTGCCACCGAAGGACAGGGGGGATCGTACAATGAGCAGTTCTTC
CDR3aa: CATEGQGGSYNEQFF

abundance: .
j_gene: TRBJ2-7
len: 14
d_gene: .
v_gene: TRBV6-1
CDR3nt: TGTGCTTCGGCGGCGGGACTGTCCTCCTACGAGCAGTACTTC
CDR3aa: CASAAGLSSYEQYF

abundance: .
j_gene: TRBJ1-5
len: 13
d_gene: .
v_gene: TRBV6-1
CDR3nt: TGTGCCACCTCCGGGACGGATAATCAGCCCCAGCATTTT
CDR3aa: CATSGTDNQPQHF

abundance: many
j_gene: TRBJ2-2
len: 14
d_gene: .
v_gene: TRBV20-1
CDR3nt: TGCAGTGCTAGAGTCGGGTTATCGACCGGGGAGCTGTTTTTT
CDR3aa: CSARVGLSTGELFF

abundance: .
j_gene: TRBJ2-5
len: 17
d_gene: TRBD2
v_gene: TRBV11-1
CDR3nt: TGTGCCAGCAGCCAACCAGTAGCGGGAGTCCTTTTAGAGACCCAGTACTTC
CDR3aa: CASSQPVAGVLLETQYF